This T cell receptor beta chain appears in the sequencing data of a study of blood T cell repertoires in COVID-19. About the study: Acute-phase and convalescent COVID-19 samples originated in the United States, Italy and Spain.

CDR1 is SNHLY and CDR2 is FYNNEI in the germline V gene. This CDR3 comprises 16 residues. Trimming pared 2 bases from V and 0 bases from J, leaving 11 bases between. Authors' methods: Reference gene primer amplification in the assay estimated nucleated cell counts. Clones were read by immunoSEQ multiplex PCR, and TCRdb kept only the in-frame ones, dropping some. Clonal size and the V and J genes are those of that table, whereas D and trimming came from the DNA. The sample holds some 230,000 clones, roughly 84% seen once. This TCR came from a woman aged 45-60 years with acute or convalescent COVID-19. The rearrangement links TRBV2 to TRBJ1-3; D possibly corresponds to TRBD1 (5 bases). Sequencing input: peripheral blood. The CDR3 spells CASSELGRSSGNTIYF. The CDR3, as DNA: TGTGCCAGCAGTGAATTGGGGCGGAGCTCTGGAAACACCATATATTTT.